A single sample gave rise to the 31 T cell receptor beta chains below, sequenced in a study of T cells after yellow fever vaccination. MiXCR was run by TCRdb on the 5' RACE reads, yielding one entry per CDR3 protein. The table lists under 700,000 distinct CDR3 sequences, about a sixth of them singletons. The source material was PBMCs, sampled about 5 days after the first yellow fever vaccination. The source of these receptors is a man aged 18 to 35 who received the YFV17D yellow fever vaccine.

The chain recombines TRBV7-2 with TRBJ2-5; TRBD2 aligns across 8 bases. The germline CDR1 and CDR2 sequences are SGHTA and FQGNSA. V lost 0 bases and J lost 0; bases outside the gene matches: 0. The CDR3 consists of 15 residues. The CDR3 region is CASSLASGDQETQYF. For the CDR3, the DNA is TGTGCCAGCAGCTTAGCTAGCGGGGACCAAGAGACCCAGTACTTC.

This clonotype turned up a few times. This chain's CDR3 is CASSDDIYEQYF. CDR3 bases: TGTGCCAGCAGTGATGACATCTACGAGCAGTACTTC. The V call is TRBV12-3 or TRBV12-4, the J call TRBJ2-7; D unclear. This CDR3 has 12 amino acids. Trimming pared 5 bases from V and 3 bases from J, leaving 8 bases between.

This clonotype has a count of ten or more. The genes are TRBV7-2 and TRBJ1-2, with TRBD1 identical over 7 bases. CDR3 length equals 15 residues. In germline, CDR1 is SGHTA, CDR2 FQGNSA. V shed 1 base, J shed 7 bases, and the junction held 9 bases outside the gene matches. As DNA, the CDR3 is TGTGCCAGCAGCTTAGGGGGACAGAGGGTTGGTGGCTACACCTTC. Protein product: CASSLGGQRVGGYTF.

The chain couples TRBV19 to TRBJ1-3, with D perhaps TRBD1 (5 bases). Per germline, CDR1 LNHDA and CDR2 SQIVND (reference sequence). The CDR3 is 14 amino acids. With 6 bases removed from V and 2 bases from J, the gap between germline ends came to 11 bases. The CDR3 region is CASRYDSPGNTIYF. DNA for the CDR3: TGTGCCAGTAGGTACGACAGCCCTGGAAACACCATATATTTT.

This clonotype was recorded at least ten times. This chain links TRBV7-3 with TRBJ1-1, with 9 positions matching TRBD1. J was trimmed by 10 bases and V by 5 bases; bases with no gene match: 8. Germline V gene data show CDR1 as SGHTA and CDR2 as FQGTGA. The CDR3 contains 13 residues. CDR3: CASSPGTGRGAFF. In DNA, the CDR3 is TGTGCCAGCAGCCCTGGGACAGGGAGGGGAGCTTTCTTT.

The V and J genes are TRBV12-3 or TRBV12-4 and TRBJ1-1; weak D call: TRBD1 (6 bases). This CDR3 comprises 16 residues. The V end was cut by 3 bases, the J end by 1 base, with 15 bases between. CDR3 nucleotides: TGTGCCAGCAGTTTTTCGGGGGGGCTGGGGAACACTGAAGCTTTCTTT. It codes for CASSFSGGLGNTEAFF.

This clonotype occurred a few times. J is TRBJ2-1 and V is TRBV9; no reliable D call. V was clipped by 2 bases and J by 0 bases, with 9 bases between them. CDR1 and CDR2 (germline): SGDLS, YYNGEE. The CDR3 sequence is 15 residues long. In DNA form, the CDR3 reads TGTGCCAGCAGCGTCTGGTCGGGCTCCTACAATGAGCAGTTCTTC. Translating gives CASSVWSGSYNEQFF. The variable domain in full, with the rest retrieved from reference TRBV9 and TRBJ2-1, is DSGVTQTPKHLITATGQRVTLRCSPRSGDLSVYWYQQSLDQGLQFLIQYYNGEERAKGNILERFSAQQFPDLHSELNLSSLELGDSALYFCASSVWSGSYNEQFFGPGTRLTVL.

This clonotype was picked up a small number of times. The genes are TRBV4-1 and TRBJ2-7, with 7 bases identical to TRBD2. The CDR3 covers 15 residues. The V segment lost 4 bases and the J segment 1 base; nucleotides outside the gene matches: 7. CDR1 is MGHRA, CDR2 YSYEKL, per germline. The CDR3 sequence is CASSPMGLMSYEQYF. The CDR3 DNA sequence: TGCGCCAGCAGCCCCATGGGACTAATGTCCTACGAGCAGTACTTC.

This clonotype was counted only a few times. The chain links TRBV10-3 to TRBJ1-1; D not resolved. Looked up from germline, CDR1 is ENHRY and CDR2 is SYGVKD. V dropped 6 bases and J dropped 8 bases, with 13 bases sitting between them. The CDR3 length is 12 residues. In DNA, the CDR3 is TGTGCCATCAGGACCGACGGTCCAGAAGCTTTCTTT. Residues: CAIRTDGPEAFF.

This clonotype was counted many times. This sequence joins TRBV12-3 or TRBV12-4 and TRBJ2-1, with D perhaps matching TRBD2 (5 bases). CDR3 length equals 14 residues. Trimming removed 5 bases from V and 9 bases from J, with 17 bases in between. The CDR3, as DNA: TGTGCCAGCAGTCCCCCGCTCACTAGAGGTGAGCAGTTCTTC. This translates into CASSPPLTRGEQFF.

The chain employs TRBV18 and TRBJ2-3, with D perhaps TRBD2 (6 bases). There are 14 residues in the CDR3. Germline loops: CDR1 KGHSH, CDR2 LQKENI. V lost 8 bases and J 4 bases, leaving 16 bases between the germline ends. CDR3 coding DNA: TGTGCCAGCACCAGGGACTCGACCGCAGATACGCAGTATTTT. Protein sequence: CASTRDSTADTQYF.

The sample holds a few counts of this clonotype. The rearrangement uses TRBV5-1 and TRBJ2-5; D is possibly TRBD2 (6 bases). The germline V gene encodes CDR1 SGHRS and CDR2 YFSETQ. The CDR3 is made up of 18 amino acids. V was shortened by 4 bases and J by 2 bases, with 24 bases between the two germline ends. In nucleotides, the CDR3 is TGCGCCAGCAGCCCAGGTAGGGCCGCCCGACTAGTTCAAGAGACCCAGTACTTC. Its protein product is CASSPGRAARLVQETQYF. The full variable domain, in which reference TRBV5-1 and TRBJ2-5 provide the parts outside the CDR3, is KAGVTQTPRYLIKTRGQQVTLSCSPISGHRSVSWYQQTPGQGLQFLFEYFSETQRNKGNFPGRFSGRQFSNSRSEMNVSTLELGDSALYLCASSPGRAARLVQETQYFGPGTRLLVL.

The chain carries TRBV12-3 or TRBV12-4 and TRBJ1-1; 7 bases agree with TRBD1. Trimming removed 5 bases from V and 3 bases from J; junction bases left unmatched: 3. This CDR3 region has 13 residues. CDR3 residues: CASSPGQDTEAFF. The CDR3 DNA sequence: TGTGCCAGCAGTCCCGGACAGGACACTGAAGCTTTCTTT.

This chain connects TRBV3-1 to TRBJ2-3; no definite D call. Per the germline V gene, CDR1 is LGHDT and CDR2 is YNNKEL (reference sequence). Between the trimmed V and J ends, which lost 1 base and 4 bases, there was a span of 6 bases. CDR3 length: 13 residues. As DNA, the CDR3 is TGTGCCAGCAGCCAAGCCCCTCCAGATACGCAGTATTTT. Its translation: CASSQAPPDTQYF.

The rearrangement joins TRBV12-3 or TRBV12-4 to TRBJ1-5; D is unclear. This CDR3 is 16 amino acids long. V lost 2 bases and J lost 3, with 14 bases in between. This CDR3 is CASSLRGNFPNQPQHF. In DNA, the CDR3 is TGTGCCAGCAGTTTACGAGGGAACTTCCCCAATCAGCCCCAGCATTTT.

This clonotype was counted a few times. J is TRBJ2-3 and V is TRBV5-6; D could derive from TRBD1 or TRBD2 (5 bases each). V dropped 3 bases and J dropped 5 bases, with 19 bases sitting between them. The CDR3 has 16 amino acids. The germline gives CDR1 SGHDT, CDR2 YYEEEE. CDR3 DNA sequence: TGTGCCAGCAGCTCCCCCGGGGCCTGGGTGGTAGATACGCAGTATTTT. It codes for CASSSPGAWVVDTQYF.

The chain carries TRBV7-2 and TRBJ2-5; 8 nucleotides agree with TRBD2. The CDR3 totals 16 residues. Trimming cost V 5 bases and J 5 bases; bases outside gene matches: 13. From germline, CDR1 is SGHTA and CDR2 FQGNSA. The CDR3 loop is CASSPWDSGGAETQYF. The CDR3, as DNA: TGTGCCAGCAGCCCCTGGGACTCCGGGGGGGCGGAGACCCAGTACTTC.

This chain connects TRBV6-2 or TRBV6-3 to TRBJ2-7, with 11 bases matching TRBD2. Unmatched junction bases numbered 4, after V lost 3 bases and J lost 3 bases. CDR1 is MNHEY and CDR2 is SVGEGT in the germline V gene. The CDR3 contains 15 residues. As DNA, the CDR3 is TGTGCCAGCAGTTATAGCGGGGGGGCCTTCTACGAGCAGTACTTC. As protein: CASSYSGGAFYEQYF.

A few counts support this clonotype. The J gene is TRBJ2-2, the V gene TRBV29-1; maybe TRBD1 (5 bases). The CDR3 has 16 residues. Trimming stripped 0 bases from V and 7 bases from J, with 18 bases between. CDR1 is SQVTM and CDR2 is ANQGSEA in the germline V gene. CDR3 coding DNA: TGCAGCGTTGAAGAGAGATCCAGGGCTCGGGTCGGGGAGCTGTTTTTT. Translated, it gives CSVEERSRARVGELFF.

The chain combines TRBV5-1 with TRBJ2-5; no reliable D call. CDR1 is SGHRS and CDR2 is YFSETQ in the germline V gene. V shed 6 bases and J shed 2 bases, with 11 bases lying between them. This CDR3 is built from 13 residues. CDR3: CASTLTPQETQYF. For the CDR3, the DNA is TGCGCCAGCACCCTCACACCTCAAGAGACCCAGTACTTC.

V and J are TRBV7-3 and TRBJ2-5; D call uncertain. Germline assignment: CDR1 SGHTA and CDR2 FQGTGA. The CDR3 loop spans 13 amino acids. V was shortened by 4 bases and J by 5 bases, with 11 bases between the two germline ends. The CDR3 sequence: CASSSGPGETQYF. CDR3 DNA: TGTGCCAGCAGCTCCGGACCCGGGGAGACCCAGTACTTC.

The CDR3 protein is CASTGQGSYGYTF. The DNA of the CDR3 is TGTGCCAGCACGGGACAGGGTTCCTATGGCTACACCTTC. The V gene is TRBV11-2, the J gene TRBJ1-2; TRBD1 matches at 9 bases. In germline, CDR1 is SGHAT, CDR2 FQNNGV. The V and J ends lost 7 bases and 4 bases, in that order; junction bases with no gene match: 4. The CDR3 sequence is 13 residues long.

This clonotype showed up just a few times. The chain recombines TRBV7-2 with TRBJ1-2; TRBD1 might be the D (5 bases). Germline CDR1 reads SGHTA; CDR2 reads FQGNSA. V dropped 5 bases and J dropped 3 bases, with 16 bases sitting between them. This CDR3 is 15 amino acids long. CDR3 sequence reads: CASSLNPQGDYGYTF. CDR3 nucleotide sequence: TGTGCCAGCAGCCTCAATCCCCAGGGCGACTATGGCTACACCTTC.

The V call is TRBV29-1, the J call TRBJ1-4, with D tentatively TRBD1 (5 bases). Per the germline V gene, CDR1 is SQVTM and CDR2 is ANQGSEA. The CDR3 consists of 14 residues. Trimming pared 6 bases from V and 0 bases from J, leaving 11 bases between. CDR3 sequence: CSVGDVTTNEKLFF. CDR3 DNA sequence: TGCAGCGTCGGGGACGTTACAACTAATGAAAAACTGTTTTTT.

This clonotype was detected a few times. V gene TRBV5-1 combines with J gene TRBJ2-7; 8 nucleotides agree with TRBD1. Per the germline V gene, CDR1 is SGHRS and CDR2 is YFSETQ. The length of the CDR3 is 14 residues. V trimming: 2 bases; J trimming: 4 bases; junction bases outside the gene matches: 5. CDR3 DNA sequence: TGCGCCAGCAGCTTCGACAGGGGTAGTTACGAGCAGTACTTC. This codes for CASSFDRGSYEQYF.

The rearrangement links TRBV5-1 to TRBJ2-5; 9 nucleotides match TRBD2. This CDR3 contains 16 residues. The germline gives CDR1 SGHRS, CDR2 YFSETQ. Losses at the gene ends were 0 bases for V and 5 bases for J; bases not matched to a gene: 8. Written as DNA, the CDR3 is TGCGCCAGCAGCTTGGAGGGAGCTAGCGGGGCCGAGACCCAGTACTTC. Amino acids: CASSLEGASGAETQYF.

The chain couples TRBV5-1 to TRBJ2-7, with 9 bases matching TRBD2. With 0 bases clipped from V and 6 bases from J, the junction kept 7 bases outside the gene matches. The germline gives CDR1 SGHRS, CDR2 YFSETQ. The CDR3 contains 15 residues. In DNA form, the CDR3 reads TGCGCCAGCAGCTTGGCCCAGCGGGGGGTGAGCGAGCAGTACTTC. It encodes CASSLAQRGVSEQYF.

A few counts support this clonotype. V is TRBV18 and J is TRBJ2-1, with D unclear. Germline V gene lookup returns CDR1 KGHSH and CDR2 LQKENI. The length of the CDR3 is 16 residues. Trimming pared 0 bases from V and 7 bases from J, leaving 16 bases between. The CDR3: CASSPPGGTVLNEQFF. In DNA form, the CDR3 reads TGTGCCAGCTCACCACCCGGCGGCACTGTCTTGAATGAGCAGTTCTTC.

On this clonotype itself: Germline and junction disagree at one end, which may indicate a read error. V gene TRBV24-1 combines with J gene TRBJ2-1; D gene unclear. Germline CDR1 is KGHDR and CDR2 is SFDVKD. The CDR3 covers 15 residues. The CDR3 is CATSAYTTSFNEQFF. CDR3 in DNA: TGTGCCACCAGTGCTTATACCACCTCCTTCAATGAGCAGTTCTTC.

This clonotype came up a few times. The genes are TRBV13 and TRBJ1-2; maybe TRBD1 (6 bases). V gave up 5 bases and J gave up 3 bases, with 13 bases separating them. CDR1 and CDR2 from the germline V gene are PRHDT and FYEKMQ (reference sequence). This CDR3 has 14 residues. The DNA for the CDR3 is TGTGCCAGCAGCCCGGACAGCGGGGACTATGGCTACACCTTC. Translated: CASSPDSGDYGYTF. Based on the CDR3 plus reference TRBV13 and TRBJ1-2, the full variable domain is AAGVIQSPRHLIKEKRETATLKCYPIPRHDTVYWYQQGPGQDPQFLISFYEKMQSDKGSIPDRFSAQQFSDYHSELNMSSLELGDSALYFCASSPDSGDYGYTFGSGTRLTVV.

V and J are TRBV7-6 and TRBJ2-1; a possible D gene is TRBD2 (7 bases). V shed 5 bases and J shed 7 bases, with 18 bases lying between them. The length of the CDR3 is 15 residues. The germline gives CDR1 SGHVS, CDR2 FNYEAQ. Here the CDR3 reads CASSPNVGGANEQFF. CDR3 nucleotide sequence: TGTGCCAGCAGCCCTAACGTGGGGGGGGCTAATGAGCAGTTCTTC.